The 24 T cell receptor beta chains listed next were all sequenced from one sample in a study of blood T cell repertoires in COVID-19. This table comes from immunoSEQ multiplex PCR, and its TCRdb copy is limited to in-frame clones, with some not included. This table holds 380,000 or so clones, around 90% found once. The source material was peripheral blood. The receptors were sampled from a man aged 40-50 years with acute or convalescent COVID-19.

The gene calls are TRBV19 and TRBJ2-1, with 11 bases fitting TRBD2. The ends lost 7 bases at V and 8 bases at J; junction bases unmatched: 13. CDR1 and CDR2 from the germline V gene are LNHDA and SQIVND (reference sequence). This CDR3 spans 16 amino acids. CDR3 in DNA: TGTGCCAGTATTCCTTCTAGCGGGAGGCATTGGGATGAGCAGTTCTTC. Protein sequence: CASIPSSGRHWDEQFF.

This sequence joins TRBV27 and TRBJ1-2; D ambiguous. Germline V CDR1 and CDR2: MNHEY, SMNVEV (reference sequence). V was shortened by 0 bases and J by 1 base, with 6 bases between the two germline ends. The CDR3 consists of 14 residues. CDR3 sequence: CASSLSVYNYGYTF. CDR3 nucleotides: TGTGCCAGCAGTTTATCCGTGTATAACTATGGCTACACCTTC.

CDR3 region: CASSRDRQPDYGYTF. The CDR3 DNA reads as TGTGCCAGCAGCCGGGACAGGCAGCCGGACTATGGCTACACCTTC. V is TRBV3-1 (or the pseudogene TRBV3-2) and J is TRBJ1-2; 8 bases fit TRBD1. CDR3 length: 15 residues. The V and J ends lost 4 bases and 3 bases, in that order; junction bases with no gene match: 7. From germline, CDR1 is LGHDT and CDR2 YNNKEL (reference sequence).

The chain recombines TRBV7-3 with TRBJ2-5, with D possibly matching TRBD1 (6 bases). Per germline, CDR1 SGHTA and CDR2 FQGTGA. CDR3 length: 15 residues. Trimming pared 1 base from V and 2 bases from J, leaving 11 bases between. The CDR3 here is CASSLIGGPQETQYF. The CDR3, as DNA: TGTGCCAGCAGCTTAATTGGGGGCCCGCAAGAGACCCAGTACTTC.

This chain links TRBV30 with TRBJ1-5; 7 bases agree with TRBD1. Germline V gene sequence: CDR1 GTSNPN, CDR2 SVGIG (reference sequence). J was trimmed by 9 bases and V by 5 bases; bases with no gene match: 10. This CDR3 spans 13 amino acids. DNA for the CDR3: TGTGCCTGGGGGGGGCAGGGGGTTTTGCCCCAGCATTTT. Protein sequence: CAWGGQGVLPQHF.

V is TRBV3-1 (or the pseudogene TRBV3-2) and J is TRBJ2-5; TRBD2 agrees at 10 bases. J gave up 0 bases and V 2 bases, and 3 bases lay outside the gene matches. This CDR3 has 16 residues. Germline V gives CDR1 LGHDT, CDR2 YNNKEL (reference sequence). The CDR3 nucleotides read TGTGCCAGCAGCCAACGGACTAGCGGAAACCAAGAGACCCAGTACTTC. It translates to CASSQRTSGNQETQYF.

CDR3 sequence (DNA): TGCGCCAGCAGCTGGGGACTAGCGGGCCTCTCCTACAATGAGCAGTTCTTC. The encoded protein is CASSWGLAGLSYNEQFF. This chain joins TRBV5-1 and TRBJ2-1; 12 bases agree with TRBD2. This CDR3 has 17 residues. The germline V gene encodes CDR1 SGHRS and CDR2 YFSETQ. V shed 3 bases and J 0 bases; nucleotides not matched to a gene: 4.

The rearrangement joins TRBV7-6 to TRBJ1-4; 11 positions match TRBD1. In germline, CDR1 is SGHVS, CDR2 FNYEAQ. After removal of 4 bases from V and 7 bases from J, the junction contained 8 bases not matched to a gene. The CDR3 is 16 amino acids. Here the CDR3 reads CASSSWTGGATEKLFF. In DNA form, the CDR3 reads TGTGCCAGCAGCTCCTGGACAGGGGGCGCGACTGAAAAACTGTTTTTT.

The chain employs TRBV7-9 and TRBJ2-1; TRBD2 agrees at 8 bases. From germline, CDR1 is SEHNR and CDR2 FQNEAQ (reference sequence). J gave up 7 bases and V 6 bases, and 11 bases lay outside the gene matches. The CDR3 is 15 residues long. CDR3: CASRPIAGIENEQFF. CDR3 nucleotides: TGTGCCAGCAGACCGATAGCGGGAATAGAAAATGAGCAGTTCTTC.

V is TRBV4-3 and J is TRBJ1-1; 9 nucleotides align to TRBD1. Trimming took 5 bases from V and 5 from J; bases not matched to a gene: 6. In germline, CDR1 is LGHNA, CDR2 YSLEER. CDR3 length equals 14 residues. This CDR3 reads CASSSTGGGTEAFF. The CDR3 DNA follows: TGCGCCAGCAGCTCGACAGGGGGGGGGACTGAAGCTTTCTTT.

The chain joins TRBV6-2 or TRBV6-3 to TRBJ1-1; no clear D gene. The CDR3 runs to 12 residues. CDR1 MNHEY and CDR2 SVGEGT come from the germline V gene. V was trimmed by 5 bases and J by 8 bases, leaving 12 bases between them. As DNA, the CDR3 is TGTGCCAGCAGTAGACTTTCCCACGAAGCTTTCTTT. Amino acids: CASSRLSHEAFF.

This clone was seen once. This sequence joins TRBV27 and TRBJ1-1, with D tentatively TRBD1 (5 bases). Germline CDR1 and CDR2: MNHEY and SMNVEV (reference sequence). The CDR3 runs 15 residues. With 7 bases removed from V and 2 bases from J, the gap between germline ends came to 17 bases. Here the CDR3 reads CASNHLGGDNTEAFF. CDR3 nucleotides: TGTGCCAGCAATCACTTGGGGGGGGACAACACTGAAGCTTTCTTT.

This sequence joins TRBV3-1 (or the pseudogene TRBV3-2) and TRBJ2-1; tentatively, D is TRBD1 (5 bases). In germline, CDR1 is LGHDT, CDR2 YNNKEL (reference sequence). CDR3 length equals 14 residues. The V gene lost 1 base and the J gene lost 9 bases, with 13 bases spanning the gap. CDR3 DNA sequence: TGTGCCAGCAGCCAAGTTAGGGGCCCGTCTGAGCAGTTCTTC. Translated: CASSQVRGPSEQFF.

This chain connects TRBV29-1 to TRBJ2-7; D call uncertain. Per the germline V gene, CDR1 is SQVTM and CDR2 is ANQGSEA. V was clipped by 4 bases and J by 3 bases, with 10 bases between them. This CDR3 contains 12 residues. The CDR3 region has the DNA TGCAGCGTTGCGGTAGTTGGCTACGAGCAGTACTTC. This encodes CSVAVVGYEQYF.

The V gene is TRBV7-3, the J gene TRBJ1-2; 8 bases fit TRBD1. The junction had 3 bases not matched to a gene; V was cut back by 2 bases and J by 7 bases. Germline V CDR1 and CDR2: SGHTA, FQGTGA. The CDR3 loop spans 13 amino acids. CDR3 sequence (DNA): TGTGCCAGCAGCTTATCAGGGGGCAGTGGCTACACCTTC. This encodes CASSLSGGSGYTF.

V and J are TRBV9 and TRBJ1-6; possibly TRBD1 for D (6 bases). This CDR3 contains 16 residues. In germline, CDR1 is SGDLS, CDR2 YYNGEE. V gave up 3 bases and J gave up 4 bases, with 14 bases separating them. In DNA form, the CDR3 reads TGTGCCAGCAGCGAAGGGGGAACAGGGTATAATTCACCCCTCCACTTT. It translates to CASSEGGTGYNSPLHF. Together with reference TRBV9 and TRBJ1-6, the CDR3 gives the full variable domain: DSGVTQTPKHLITATGQRVTLRCSPRSGDLSVYWYQQSLDQGLQFLIQYYNGEERAKGNILERFSAQQFPDLHSELNLSSLELGDSALYFCASSEGGTGYNSPLHFGNGTRLTVT.

V usage is TRBV5-8 and J usage is TRBJ2-3; 7 bases match TRBD1. V trimming: 5 bases; J trimming: 7 bases; junction bases outside the gene matches: 13. This CDR3 has 15 amino acids. The V gene's germline CDR1 is SGHTS and CDR2 YDEGEE. The chain's CDR3 is CASSPDRASPNTQYF. The DNA for the CDR3 is TGTGCCAGCAGTCCTGACAGGGCTAGCCCAAATACGCAGTATTTT.

The rearrangement uses TRBV7-9 and TRBJ2-7; TRBD1 might be the D (5 bases). CDR3 length: 15 residues. Germline loops: CDR1 SEHNR, CDR2 FQNEAQ (reference sequence). With 5 bases removed from V and 5 bases from J, the gap between germline ends came to 19 bases. The CDR3 coding sequence is TGTGCCAGCAGCCGTAAAGGGGCCTTTTTCGACGAGCAGTACTTC. Translated: CASSRKGAFFDEQYF.

J is TRBJ2-7 and V is TRBV5-6; TRBD2 matches at 8 bases. The CDR3 contains 11 residues. The trim removed 4 bases at V and 6 bases at J, leaving 0 bases unmatched. The germline gives CDR1 SGHDT, CDR2 YYEEEE. DNA for the CDR3: TGTGCCAGCAGCCGGGGGGGCGAGCAGTACTTC. It specifies CASSRGGEQYF. The full variable domain, its missing parts supplied by reference TRBV5-6 and TRBJ2-7, is DAGVTQSPTHLIKTRGQQVTLRCSPKSGHDTVSWYQQALGQGPQFIFQYYEEEERQRGNFPDRFSGHQFPNYSSELNVNALLLGDSALYLCASSRGGEQYFGPGTRLTVT.

This sequence joins TRBV9 and TRBJ1-2, with D unclear. V shed 0 bases and J shed 5 bases, with 11 bases lying between them. This CDR3 is 14 amino acids long. Germline loops: CDR1 SGDLS, CDR2 YYNGEE. The CDR3 DNA reads TGTGCCAGCAGCGTAGGGGTAACAGCTTATGGCTACACCTTC. Protein: CASSVGVTAYGYTF.

This chain links TRBV6-1 with TRBJ2-2, with no clear D. Trimming left V 3 bases short and J 3 bases short, with 5 bases between. CDR3 length: 13 amino acids. CDR1 and CDR2 (germline): MNHNS, SASEGT. CDR3 coding DNA: TGTGCCAGCAGTGATTCAGACACCGGGGAGCTGTTTTTT. This gives the protein CASSDSDTGELFF.

The count of this clone is one. V gene TRBV6-2 or TRBV6-3 combines with J gene TRBJ1-2, with 7 bases that match TRBD1. The V and J ends lost 2 bases and 4 bases, in that order; junction bases with no gene match: 4. CDR1 MNHEY and CDR2 SVGEGT come from the germline V gene. This CDR3 has 14 amino acids. The CDR3 is CASSYDRESYGYTF. CDR3 DNA: TGTGCCAGCAGTTACGACAGGGAGTCCTATGGCTACACCTTC.

The chain combines TRBV12-2 with TRBJ1-5. TRBV12-2 is annotated as a pseudogene. The CDR3 spans 13 residues. CDR3 bases: TGTGCAAGTCGCCGGACGGGGGGATGGCCCCAGCATTTT. Translation gives CASRRTGGWPQHF.

V gene TRBV11-3 combines with J gene TRBJ1-6, with D hard to call. CDR1 is SGHNT and CDR2 is YENEEA in the germline V gene. The CDR3 is 13 amino acids. Trimming left V 2 bases short and J 9 bases short, with 8 bases between. This CDR3 is CASSLRDSSPLHF. DNA for the CDR3: TGTGCCAGCAGCTTACGGGATTCTTCACCCCTCCACTTT.